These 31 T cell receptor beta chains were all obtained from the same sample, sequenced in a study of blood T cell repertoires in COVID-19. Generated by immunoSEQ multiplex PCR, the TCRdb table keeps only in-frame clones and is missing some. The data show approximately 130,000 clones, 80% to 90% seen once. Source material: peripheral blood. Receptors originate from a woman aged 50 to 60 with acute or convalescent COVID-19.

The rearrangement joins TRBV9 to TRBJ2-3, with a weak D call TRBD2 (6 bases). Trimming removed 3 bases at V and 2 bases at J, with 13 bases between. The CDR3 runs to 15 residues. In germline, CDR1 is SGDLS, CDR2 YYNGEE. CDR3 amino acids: CASSERAYNTDTQYF. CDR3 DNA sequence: TGTGCCAGCAGCGAGCGGGCGTATAACACAGATACGCAGTATTTT.

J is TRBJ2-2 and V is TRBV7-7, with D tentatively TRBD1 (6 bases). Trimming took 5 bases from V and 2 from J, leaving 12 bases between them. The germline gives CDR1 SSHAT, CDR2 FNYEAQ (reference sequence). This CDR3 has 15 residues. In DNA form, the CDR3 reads TGTGCCAGCAGCCCGAACAGGGTTAACACCGGGGAGCTGTTTTTT. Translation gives CASSPNRVNTGELFF.

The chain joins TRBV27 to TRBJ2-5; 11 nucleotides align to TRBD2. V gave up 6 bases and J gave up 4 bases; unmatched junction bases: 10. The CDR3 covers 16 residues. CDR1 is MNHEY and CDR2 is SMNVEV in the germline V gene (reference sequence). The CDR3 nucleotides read TGTGCCAGCAGGCAACTAGCGGGAGAACGGGGAGAGACCCAGTACTTC. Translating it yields CASRQLAGERGETQYF.

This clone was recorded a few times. This CDR3 reads CASSFGHGSSYEQYF. In nucleotides, the CDR3 is TGCGCCAGCAGCTTTGGGCACGGGAGCTCCTACGAGCAGTACTTC. The chain uses TRBV5-1 and TRBJ2-7; TRBD2 might be the D (6 bases). The germline V gene has CDR1 SGHRS and CDR2 YFSETQ. With 2 bases removed from V and 0 bases from J, the gap between germline ends came to 12 bases. This CDR3 has 15 amino acids.

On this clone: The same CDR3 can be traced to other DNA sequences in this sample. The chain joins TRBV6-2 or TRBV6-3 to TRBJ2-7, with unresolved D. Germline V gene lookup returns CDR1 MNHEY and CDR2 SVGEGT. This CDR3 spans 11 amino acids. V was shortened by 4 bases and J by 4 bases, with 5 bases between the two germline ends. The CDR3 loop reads CASSSLYEQYF. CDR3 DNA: TGTGCCAGCAGTTCTTTGTACGAGCAGTACTTC.

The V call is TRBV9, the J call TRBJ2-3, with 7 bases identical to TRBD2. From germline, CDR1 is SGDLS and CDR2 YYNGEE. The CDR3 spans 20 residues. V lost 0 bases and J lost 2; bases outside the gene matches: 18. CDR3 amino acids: CASSVGSREPNLGITDTQYF. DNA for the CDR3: TGTGCCAGCAGCGTAGGGTCGCGGGAGCCGAATCTTGGAATCACAGATACGCAGTATTTT.

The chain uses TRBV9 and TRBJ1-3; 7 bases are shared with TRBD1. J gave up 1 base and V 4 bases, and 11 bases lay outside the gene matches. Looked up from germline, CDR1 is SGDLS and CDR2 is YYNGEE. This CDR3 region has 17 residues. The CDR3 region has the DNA TGTGCCAGCAGCCCCAGGGGACAGCCGAGTTCTGGAAACACCATATATTTT. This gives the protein CASSPRGQPSSGNTIYF.

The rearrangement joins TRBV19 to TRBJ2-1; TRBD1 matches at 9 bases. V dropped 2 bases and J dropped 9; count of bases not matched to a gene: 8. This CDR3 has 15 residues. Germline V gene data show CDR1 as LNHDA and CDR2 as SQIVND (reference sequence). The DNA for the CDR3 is TGTGCCAGTAGTATAAAGGACAGGGGAATACGTGAGCAGTTCTTC. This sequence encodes CASSIKDRGIREQFF.

In nucleotides, the CDR3 is TGCGCCAGCAGCCCCTCAGGGCGACCGAGTAACTATGGCTACACCTTC. Amino acids: CASSPSGRPSNYGYTF. The J gene is TRBJ1-2, the V gene TRBV4-1; a possible D gene is TRBD1 (5 bases). The CDR3 totals 16 residues. Germline V gene sequence: CDR1 MGHRA, CDR2 YSYEKL. Trimming left V 4 bases short and J 1 base short, with 16 bases between.

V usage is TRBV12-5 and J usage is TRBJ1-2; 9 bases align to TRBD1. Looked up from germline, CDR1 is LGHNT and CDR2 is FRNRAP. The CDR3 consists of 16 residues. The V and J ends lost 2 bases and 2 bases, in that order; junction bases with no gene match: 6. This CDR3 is CASGLWGGQGNYGYTF. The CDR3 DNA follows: TGTGCTAGTGGTTTGTGGGGCGGACAGGGGAACTATGGCTACACCTTC.

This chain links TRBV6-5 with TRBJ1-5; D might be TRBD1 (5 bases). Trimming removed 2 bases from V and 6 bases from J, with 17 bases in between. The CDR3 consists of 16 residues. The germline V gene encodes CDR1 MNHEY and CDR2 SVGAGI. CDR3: CASSYRSGRGSQPQHF. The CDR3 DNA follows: TGTGCCAGCAGTTACCGGAGTGGGAGGGGCAGTCAGCCCCAGCATTTT.

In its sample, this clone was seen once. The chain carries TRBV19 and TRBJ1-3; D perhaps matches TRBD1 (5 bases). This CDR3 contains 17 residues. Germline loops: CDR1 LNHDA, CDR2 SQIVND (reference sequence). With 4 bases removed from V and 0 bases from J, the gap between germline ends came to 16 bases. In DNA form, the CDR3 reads TGTGCCAGTAGTAGCGGGGGAGATATGTACTCTGGAAACACCATATATTTT. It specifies CASSSGGDMYSGNTIYF.

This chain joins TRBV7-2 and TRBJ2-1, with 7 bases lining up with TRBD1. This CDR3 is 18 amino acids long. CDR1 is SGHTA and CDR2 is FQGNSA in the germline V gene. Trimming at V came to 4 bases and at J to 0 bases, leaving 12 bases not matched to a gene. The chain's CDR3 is CASSSARDSLSSYNEQFF. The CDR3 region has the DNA TGTGCCAGCAGCTCAGCCCGGGACAGCTTGAGCTCCTACAATGAGCAGTTCTTC.

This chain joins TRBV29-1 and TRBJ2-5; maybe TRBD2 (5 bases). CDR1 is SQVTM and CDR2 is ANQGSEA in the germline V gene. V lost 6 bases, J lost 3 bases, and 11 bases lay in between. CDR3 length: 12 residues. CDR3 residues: CSVLAAEETQYF. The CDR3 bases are TGCAGCGTCCTGGCAGCGGAAGAGACCCAGTACTTC.

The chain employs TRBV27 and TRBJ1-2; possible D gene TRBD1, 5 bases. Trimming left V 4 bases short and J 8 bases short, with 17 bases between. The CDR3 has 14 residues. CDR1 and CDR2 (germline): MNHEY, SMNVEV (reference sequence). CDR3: CASSWHRISKGYTF. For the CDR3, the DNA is TGTGCCAGCAGTTGGCACAGGATATCGAAAGGCTACACCTTC.

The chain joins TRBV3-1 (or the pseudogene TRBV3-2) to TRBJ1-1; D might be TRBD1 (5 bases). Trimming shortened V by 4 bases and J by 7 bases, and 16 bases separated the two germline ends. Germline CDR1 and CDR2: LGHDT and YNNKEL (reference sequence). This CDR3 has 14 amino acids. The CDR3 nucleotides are TGTGCCAGCAGCCCATCCCCGGCAGGGTTTGAAGCTTTCTTT. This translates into CASSPSPAGFEAFF.

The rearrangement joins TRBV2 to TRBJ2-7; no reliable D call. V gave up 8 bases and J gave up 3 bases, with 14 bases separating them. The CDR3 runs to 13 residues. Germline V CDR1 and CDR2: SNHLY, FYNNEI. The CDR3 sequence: CASFSRPFYEQYF. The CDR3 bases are TGTGCCAGCTTCTCCCGTCCTTTCTACGAGCAGTACTTC.

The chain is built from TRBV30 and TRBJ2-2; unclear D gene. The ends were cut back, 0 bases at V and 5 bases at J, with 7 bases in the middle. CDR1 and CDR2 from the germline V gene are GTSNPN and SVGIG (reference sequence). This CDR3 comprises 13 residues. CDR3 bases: TGTGCCTGGAGTGTCCAGAAAACCGGGGAGCTGTTTTTT. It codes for CAWSVQKTGELFF.

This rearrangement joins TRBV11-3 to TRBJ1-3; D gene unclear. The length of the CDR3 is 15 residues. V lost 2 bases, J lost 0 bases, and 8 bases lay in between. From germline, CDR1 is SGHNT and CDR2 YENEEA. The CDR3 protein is CASSLFGSSGNTIYF. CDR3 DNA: TGTGCCAGCAGCTTATTTGGGAGCTCTGGAAACACCATATATTTT. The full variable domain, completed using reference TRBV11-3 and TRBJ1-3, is EAGVVQSPRYKIIEKKQPVAFWCNPISGHNTLYWYLQNLGQGPELLIRYENEEAVDDSQLPKDRFSAERLKGVDSTLKIQPAELGDSAVYLCASSLFGSSGNTIYFGEGSWLTVV.

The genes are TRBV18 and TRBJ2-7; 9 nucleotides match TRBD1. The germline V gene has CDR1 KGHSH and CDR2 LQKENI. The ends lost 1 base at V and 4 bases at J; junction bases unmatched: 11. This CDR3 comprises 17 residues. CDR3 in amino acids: CASSPLALQGAWYEQYF. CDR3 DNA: TGTGCCAGCTCACCACTAGCATTACAGGGGGCTTGGTACGAGCAGTACTTC.

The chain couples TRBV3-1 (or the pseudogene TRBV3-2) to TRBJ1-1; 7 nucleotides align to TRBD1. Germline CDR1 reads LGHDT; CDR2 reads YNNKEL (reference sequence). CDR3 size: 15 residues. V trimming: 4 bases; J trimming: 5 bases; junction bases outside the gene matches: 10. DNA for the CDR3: TGTGCCAGCAGCCCATCCGAGGGGGCGAGAACTGAAGCTTTCTTT. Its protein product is CASSPSEGARTEAFF.

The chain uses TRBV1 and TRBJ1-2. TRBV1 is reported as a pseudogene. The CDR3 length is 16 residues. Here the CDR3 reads CTSTGHGGHLDYGYTF. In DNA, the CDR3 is TGCACCAGCACCGGGCACGGGGGGCATCTGGACTATGGCTACACCTTC.

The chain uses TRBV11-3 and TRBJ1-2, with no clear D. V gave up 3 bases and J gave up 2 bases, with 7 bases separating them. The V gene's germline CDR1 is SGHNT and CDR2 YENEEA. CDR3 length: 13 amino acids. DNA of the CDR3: TGTGCCAGCAGCTTGAAGGAGAACTATGGCTACACCTTC. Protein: CASSLKENYGYTF.

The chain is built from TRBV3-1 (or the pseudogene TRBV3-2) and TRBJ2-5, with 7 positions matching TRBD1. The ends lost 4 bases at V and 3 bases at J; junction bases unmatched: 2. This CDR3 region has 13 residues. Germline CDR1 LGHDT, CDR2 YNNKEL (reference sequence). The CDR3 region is CASSRGTEETQYF. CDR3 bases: TGTGCCAGCAGCCGAGGGACAGAAGAGACCCAGTACTTC.

CDR3 DNA: TGTGCCAGCAGTTACTTTTCGGGGAATTCACCCCTCCACTTT. Its translation is CASSYFSGNSPLHF. The chain carries TRBV6-5 and TRBJ1-6, with D unclear. The CDR3 totals 14 residues. Germline lookup yields CDR1 MNHEY and CDR2 SVGAGI. V gave up 1 base and J gave up 7 bases, with 8 bases separating them.

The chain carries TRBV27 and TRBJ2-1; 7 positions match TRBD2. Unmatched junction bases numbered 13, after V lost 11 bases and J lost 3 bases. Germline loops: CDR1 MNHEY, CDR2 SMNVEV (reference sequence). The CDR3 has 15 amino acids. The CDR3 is CAQPSVREFYNEQFF. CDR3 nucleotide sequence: TGTGCCCAACCCTCCGTGCGGGAGTTCTACAATGAGCAGTTCTTC.

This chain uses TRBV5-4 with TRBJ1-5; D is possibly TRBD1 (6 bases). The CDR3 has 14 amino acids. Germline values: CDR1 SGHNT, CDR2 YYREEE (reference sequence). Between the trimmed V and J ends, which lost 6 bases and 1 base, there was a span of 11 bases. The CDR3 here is CASIRGQSNQPQHF. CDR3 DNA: TGTGCCAGCATCAGAGGACAGAGCAATCAGCCCCAGCATTTT. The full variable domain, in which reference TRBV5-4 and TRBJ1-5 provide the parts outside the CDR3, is ETGVTQSPTHLIKTRGQQVTLRCSSQSGHNTVSWYQQALGQGPQFIFQYYREEENGRGNFPPRFSGLQFPNYSSELNVNALELDDSALYLCASIRGQSNQPQHFGDGTRLSIL.

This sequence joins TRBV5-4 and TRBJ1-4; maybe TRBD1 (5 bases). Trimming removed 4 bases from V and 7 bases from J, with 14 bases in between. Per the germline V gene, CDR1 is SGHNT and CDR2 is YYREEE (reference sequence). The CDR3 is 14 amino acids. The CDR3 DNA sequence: TGTGCCAGCAGCCGGGGAGGGGCAAGTGAAAAACTGTTTTTT. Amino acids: CASSRGGASEKLFF.

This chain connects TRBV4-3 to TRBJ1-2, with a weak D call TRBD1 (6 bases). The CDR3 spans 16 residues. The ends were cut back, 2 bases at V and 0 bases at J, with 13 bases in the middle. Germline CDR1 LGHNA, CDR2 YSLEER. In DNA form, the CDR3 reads TGCGCCAGCAGCCAAAACAGGGATTCCTCTAACTATGGCTACACCTTC. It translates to CASSQNRDSSNYGYTF.

In nucleotides, the CDR3 is TGTGCCAGCAGGACCAGACAGGGGAGGGAGACCCAGTACTTC. Protein sequence: CASRTRQGRETQYF. The V gene is TRBV2, the J gene TRBJ2-5; 8 positions match TRBD1. V was pared by 6 bases and J by 5 bases, with 8 bases of the junction left unmatched. Germline V gene sequence: CDR1 SNHLY, CDR2 FYNNEI. The CDR3 totals 14 residues.

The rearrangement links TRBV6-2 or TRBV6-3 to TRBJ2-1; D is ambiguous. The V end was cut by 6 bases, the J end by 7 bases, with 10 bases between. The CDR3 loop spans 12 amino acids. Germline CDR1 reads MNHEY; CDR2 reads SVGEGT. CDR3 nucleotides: TGTGCCAGCAGCGATACTACTAATGAGCAGTTCTTC. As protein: CASSDTTNEQFF.